This TCR beta chain was captured by sequencing in a study of shared clonotypes between healthy human individuals. Study-wide background: Ranging from 18 to 49 in age, donors were a couple of women and three men. Per donor, three plates held CD4 naive cells, three held CD4 memory, two held CD8 naive and one held CD8 memory.

This CDR3 is 12 amino acids long. CDR1 is SGHNT and CDR2 is YYREEE in the germline V gene (reference sequence). V was cut by 4 bases and J by 6 bases, with 8 bases left in between. Notes on this clone: No antigen is known for it.

Naive CD8 isolation took CD45RO-negative cells positively selected for CCR7 and excluded terminally differentiated effector memory CD45RA+ cells. General observations from the study: Only blood was sampled, and tissue TCR repertoires likely differ from blood ones. As a rule, naive subsets had a larger estimated richness than memory subsets.

Assay used: immunoSEQ multiplex PCR; TCRdb lists only in-frame clones, some missing. The sample lists about 590,000 clones, just under 97% occurring once. The V call is TRBV5-4, the J call TRBJ2-1; D is unclear. Sequencing was performed on naive CD8+ T cells sorted from blood. The receptor comes from a woman aged 25 to 39 in good health. CDR3 residues: CASSDGPNEQFF. As DNA, the CDR3 is TGTGCCAGCAGCGACGGACCCAATGAGCAGTTCTTC.